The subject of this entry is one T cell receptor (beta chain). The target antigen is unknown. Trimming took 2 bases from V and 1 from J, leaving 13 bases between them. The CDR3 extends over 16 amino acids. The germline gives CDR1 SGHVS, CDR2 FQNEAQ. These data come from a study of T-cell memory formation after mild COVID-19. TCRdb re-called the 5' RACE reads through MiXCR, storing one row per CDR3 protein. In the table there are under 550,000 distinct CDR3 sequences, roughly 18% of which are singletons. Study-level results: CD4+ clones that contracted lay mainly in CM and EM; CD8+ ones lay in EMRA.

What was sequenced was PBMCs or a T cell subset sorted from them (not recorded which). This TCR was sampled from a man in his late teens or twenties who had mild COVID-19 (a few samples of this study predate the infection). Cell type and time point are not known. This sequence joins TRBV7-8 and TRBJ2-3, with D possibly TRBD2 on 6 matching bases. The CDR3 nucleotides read TGTGCCAGCAGCTTACTAGGCGGGGAAGGCACAGATACGCAGTATTTT. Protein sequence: CASSLLGGEGTDTQYF.